This entry features one T cell receptor (beta chain) sequence. Its antigen remains unknown. The sample is drawn from a study of cytomegalovirus exposure and HLA in healthy donors. The CDR3 runs to 18 residues. The J segment lost 7 bases and the V segment lost 0 bases, leaving 15 bases of the junction unmatched. Germline CDR1 reads ENHRY; CDR2 reads SYGVKD. The study's findings and limits: Reported results showed that the classifier diagnosed cytomegalovirus status with high specificity and sensitivity. Roughly uniform sequencing depth across donors was assumed, possibly incorrectly. Being indistinguishable, some V segments were excluded, TRBV6-2 and TRBV6-3 among them. In a later analysis, specific HLA alleles were associated with 15,000 to 20,000 TCR beta sequences at a 0.05 false discovery rate.

The study ran its PCR with 60 Vbeta and 13 Jbeta primers. Sequencing used immunoSEQ multiplex PCR; TCRdb keeps in-frame clones, though not all of them. The data contain around 180,000 clones, 70% to 90% of them singletons. The source is a girl under 18 in good health and CMV-seropositive. Sequences were obtained from PBMCs. The V gene is TRBV10-3, the J gene TRBJ2-1; 7 bases map to TRBD2. DNA for the CDR3: TGTGCCATCAGTGAGTCGACCTTGCGGGGGACGATCAGTAATGAGCAGTTCTTC. Translation gives CAISESTLRGTISNEQFF.